The T cell receptor beta chain described here comes from a study of cytomegalovirus exposure and HLA in healthy donors. The PCR made use of 60 Vbeta and 13 Jbeta primers. Libraries were prepared by immunoSEQ multiplex PCR; TCRdb keeps only in-frame clonotypes and omits some of them. The table shows some 100,000 clones, with about 79% occurring only once. V gave up 1 base and J gave up 10 bases, with 17 bases separating them. Germline lookup yields CDR1 MGHDK and CDR2 SYGVNS. There are 16 residues in the CDR3. On this clone: Its specificity is not known.

Study findings and constraints: Likely technical artifact: a cluster of highly shared sequence variants. For most subjects, TCR beta sequences were reported to predict HLA-A and HLA-B alleles with accuracy.

Sequenced input: PBMCs. The chain joins TRBV25-1 to TRBJ1-6; TRBD1 is a possible D gene (5 bases). The TCR was taken from a woman aged 18-35 years in good health and CMV-seronegative. The CDR3 loop reads CASSESRVSGYSPLHF. CDR3 coding DNA: TGTGCCAGCAGTGAATCCAGGGTGTCAGGATACTCACCCCTCCACTTT.